The 19 T cell receptor beta chains presented below share a single source sample, sequenced in a study of metastatic and nonmetastatic thyroid tumors. All patients were untreated before thyroid surgery. TCRdb re-called the PCR reads with MiXCR. The repertoire consists of over 10,000 clones, with 20% to 25% occurring once and the leading ten covering over 50%. The specimen was blood. The receptors were sampled from a male donor with papillary thyroid cancer or a benign thyroid nodule (not recorded which). Some clones in this sample may be carry-over from other donors' samples.

In its sample, this clone is large. The chain uses TRBV28 and TRBJ1-5; 7 bases match TRBD1. CDR3 size: 18 residues. CDR1 is MDHEN, CDR2 SYDVKM, per germline. Trimming took 1 base from V and 7 from J; bases not matched to a gene: 16. CDR3 protein: CASSLSGQVIISRQPQHF. The DNA for the CDR3 is TGTGCCAGCAGTTTATCAGGACAGGTGATCATAAGTCGACAGCCCCAGCATTTT.

This rearrangement joins TRBV10-1 to TRBJ2-1; 9 bases are shared with TRBD2. Germline CDR1 reads WNHNN; CDR2 reads SYGVQD (reference sequence). The V gene end was trimmed by 6 bases and the J gene end by 4 bases; junction bases not matched to a gene: 10. The CDR3 is made up of 16 amino acids. CDR3: CASRALLAGFYNEQFF. In nucleotides, the CDR3 is TGCGCCAGCAGAGCCCTCCTAGCGGGATTTTACAATGAGCAGTTCTTC.

This clone was recorded at least ten times. This chain joins TRBV7-6 and TRBJ1-3; D is unresolved. This CDR3 comprises 15 residues. The V gene's germline CDR1 is SGHVS and CDR2 FNYEAQ. The V end lost 0 bases, the J end lost 4 bases, and 10 bases lay between the germline ends. CDR3 DNA sequence: TGTGCCAGCAGCTTAGCGCTAACGGGGGGAAACACCATATATTTT. Amino acid sequence: CASSLALTGGNTIYF.

The genes are TRBV9 and TRBJ1-1; D is unclear. V gave up 1 base and J gave up 7 bases, with 14 bases separating them. From germline, CDR1 is SGDLS and CDR2 YYNGEE. There are 14 residues in the CDR3. CDR3 sequence (DNA): TGTGCCAGCAGCGTAACCTCCGGTGTCAGTGAAGCTTTCTTT. Translated: CASSVTSGVSEAFF.

This sequence joins TRBV11-1 and TRBJ2-1; TRBD1 matches 8 bases. V shed 5 bases, J shed 12 bases, and the junction held 18 bases outside the gene matches. The CDR3 length is 16 residues. Germline values: CDR1 SGHAT, CDR2 FQDESV (reference sequence). Here the CDR3 DNA reads TGTGCCAGCAGCCCCACCGGGACAGGAGGACAAGGGGGGCAGTTCTTC. This translates into CASSPTGTGGQGGQFF.

The chain links TRBV11-1 to TRBJ2-1; 12 bases match TRBD2. Trimming took 5 bases from V and 7 from J; bases not matched to a gene: 6. Germline CDR1 reads SGHAT; CDR2 reads FQDESV (reference sequence). This CDR3 has 15 amino acids. The CDR3 region has the DNA TGTGCCAGCAGCCCCCGGACTAGCGGGAATAATGAGCAGTTCTTC. Encoded protein: CASSPRTSGNNEQFF. Complete variable domain (other parts from reference TRBV11-1 and TRBJ2-1): EAEVAQSPRYKITEKSQAVAFWCDPISGHATLYWYRQILGQGPELLVQFQDESVVDDSQLPKDRFSAERLKGVDSTLKIQPAELGDSAMYLCASSPRTSGNNEQFFGPGTRLTVL.

The CDR3 spells CASSPGLAVIYNEQFF. As DNA, the CDR3 is TGTGCCAGCAGTCCGGGACTAGCGGTTATCTACAATGAGCAGTTCTTC. The chain carries TRBV6-2 or TRBV6-3 and TRBJ2-1, with 11 bases matching TRBD2. This CDR3 has 16 residues. Trimming took 5 bases from V and 3 from J; bases not matched to a gene: 6. Germline CDR1 reads MNHEY; CDR2 reads SVGEGT.

The V and J genes are TRBV20-1 and TRBJ1-5; 8 bases match TRBD1. Trimming at V came to 5 bases and at J to 5 bases, leaving 8 bases not matched to a gene. The CDR3 length is 14 residues. In germline, CDR1 is DFQATT, CDR2 SNEGSKA (reference sequence). CDR3 sequence (DNA): TGCAGTGCTTTGGACAGGGAGGAGCATCAGCCCCAGCATTTT. Amino acids: CSALDREEHQPQHF.

DNA of the CDR3: TGTGCCAGCAGCTCCTCCCGCCTAGCGGGGCCTTCCTACGAGCAGTACTTC. Protein sequence: CASSSSRLAGPSYEQYF. The chain carries TRBV7-8 and TRBJ2-7; 9 bases line up with TRBD2. The CDR3 runs 17 residues. The V segment lost 4 bases and the J segment 1 base; nucleotides outside the gene matches: 11. Germline CDR1 is SGHVS and CDR2 is FQNEAQ.

The CDR3 is CASSTQGYRQPQHF. CDR3 bases: TGTGCCAGCAGTACACAGGGTTATCGTCAGCCCCAGCATTTT. The chain recombines TRBV27 with TRBJ1-5, with TRBD1 as a possible D gene (6 bases). Germline CDR1 MNHEY, CDR2 SMNVEV (reference sequence). The CDR3 extends over 14 amino acids. V was cut by 5 bases and J by 6 bases, with 14 bases left in between.

As DNA, the CDR3 is TGTGCCAGCTCTCGGCCGCAGGGGACCACCGGGGAGCTGTTTTTT. This sequence encodes CASSRPQGTTGELFF. V gene TRBV18 combines with J gene TRBJ2-2, with a tentative D call TRBD1 (6 bases). The CDR3 is made up of 15 amino acids. Germline assignment: CDR1 KGHSH and CDR2 LQKENI. V dropped 6 bases and J dropped 4 bases, with 15 bases sitting between them.

The chain uses TRBV20-1 and TRBJ2-7; D not resolved. Between the trimmed V and J ends, which lost 5 bases and 0 bases, there was a span of 17 bases. Per germline, CDR1 DFQATT and CDR2 SNEGSKA (reference sequence). The CDR3 extends over 15 amino acids. This CDR3 is CSAFSLPESSYEQYF. CDR3 DNA sequence: TGCAGTGCTTTTTCACTGCCGGAAAGCTCCTACGAGCAGTACTTC.

The table lists this clone with a few counts. A much larger clone sits a single nucleotide away, making a read error possible. Other DNA sequences in this sample translate to the same CDR3. CDR3 bases: TGTGCCAGCAGTTACTCGACCAGCACAGATACGCAGTATTTT. It codes for CASSYSTSTDTQYF. This chain joins TRBV6-2 or TRBV6-3 and TRBJ2-3, with D hard to call. In germline, CDR1 is MNHEY, CDR2 SVGEGT. The germline V and J ends were trimmed by 0 bases and 0 bases, with 4 bases remaining between them. The CDR3 contains 14 residues.

This clone has a handful of counts. The chain is built from TRBV28 and TRBJ2-3; D perhaps matches TRBD2 (6 bases). The germline V and J ends were trimmed by 6 bases and 2 bases, with 12 bases remaining between them. Germline V gives CDR1 MDHEN, CDR2 SYDVKM. The CDR3 length is 14 residues. The CDR3 loop is CASRPGLDTDTQYF. The CDR3 coding sequence is TGTGCCAGCAGACCGGGACTTGACACAGATACGCAGTATTTT. The entire variable domain, with the rest obtained from reference TRBV28 and TRBJ2-3, is as follows: DVKVTQSSRYLVKRTGEKVFLECVQDMDHENMFWYRQDPGLGLRLIYFSYDVKMKEKGDIPEGYSVSREKKERFSLILESASTNQTSMYLCASRPGLDTDTQYFGPGTRLTVL.

This clone appeared a single time. V usage is TRBV18 and J usage is TRBJ1-3; D is undetermined. V lost 0 bases, J lost 0 bases, and 6 bases lay in between. The V gene's germline CDR1 is KGHSH and CDR2 LQKENI. The CDR3 loop spans 15 amino acids. DNA of the CDR3: TGTGCCAGCTCACCACCGCTGACCTCTGGAAACACCATATATTTT. Amino acid sequence: CASSPPLTSGNTIYF.

In this sample, this clone turned up many times. The V call is TRBV3-1, the J call TRBJ2-7; D gene uncertain. V lost 0 bases, J lost 12 bases, and 12 bases lay in between. Germline assignment: CDR1 LGHDT and CDR2 YNNKEL (reference sequence). The CDR3 totals 12 residues. This chain's CDR3 is CASSQDRARLYF. The CDR3 nucleotides are TGTGCCAGCAGCCAAGATAGGGCCAGACTGTACTTC.

This clone was observed many times. The rearrangement joins TRBV4-1 to TRBJ1-2; D not resolved. Germline values: CDR1 MGHRA, CDR2 YSYEKL. The CDR3 has 13 amino acids. V was clipped by 0 bases and J by 4 bases, with 6 bases between them. CDR3: CASSQEARYGYTF. The CDR3 region has the DNA TGCGCCAGCAGCCAAGAGGCCCGCTATGGCTACACCTTC.

By share, this clone counts as medium-sized (0.01 to 0.1%). CDR3 DNA: TGTGCCAGCAGCGTAGGCAGGACTACTGTTGACTATGGCTACACCTTC. Protein: CASSVGRTTVDYGYTF. The V gene is TRBV9, the J gene TRBJ1-2; D remains ambiguous. V was clipped by 0 bases and J by 3 bases, with 15 bases between them. Germline values: CDR1 SGDLS, CDR2 YYNGEE. The CDR3 consists of 16 residues.

This clone is judged medium-sized. The chain links TRBV28 to TRBJ1-2; D remains unclear. Germline CDR1 reads MDHEN; CDR2 reads SYDVKM. The CDR3 is 11 residues long. The V end was cut by 6 bases, the J end by 0 bases, with 2 bases between. The CDR3 is CASSTNYGYTF. In DNA, the CDR3 is TGTGCCAGCAGCACTAACTATGGCTACACCTTC.